This T cell receptor (beta chain) was sequenced during a study of blood T cell repertoires in COVID-19. Study details: There were acute and convalescent COVID-19 samples, and they came from the United States, Italy and Spain.

This CDR3 region has 14 residues. Germline-derived CDR1 and CDR2 are KGHDR and SFDVKD. The germline V and J ends were trimmed by 3 bases and 6 bases, with 11 bases remaining between them. As handled by the study authors: Estimates of nucleated cell counts were drawn from the amplification of reference gene primers. TCRdb's copy holds only in-frame clones and misses some; the assay was immunoSEQ multiplex PCR. The V and J calls and the clone size are those of that table, but D and trimming were determined from the DNA. The sample holds about 270,000 clones; 88% are singletons and the top ten take over 1%.

The sequencing sample was made of PBMCs or T cells enriched from blood (not recorded which). The rearrangement links TRBV24-1 to TRBJ2-1; unclear D gene. This TCR was sampled from a middle-aged woman with acute COVID-19. The CDR3 here is CATSDPPQVNEQFF. CDR3 in DNA: TGTGCCACCAGTGATCCACCGCAGGTCAATGAGCAGTTCTTC.